What follows are 3 T cell receptor beta chains derived from one specimen sequenced in a study of T cells in Graves' hyperthyroidism and ophthalmopathy. RNA transcripts gave rise to amplified TCR beta CDR3 regions. A first-round RT-PCR of the TCR CDR3 used the HTBI primer set. Each CDR3 protein gets one entry after TCRdb re-called the multiplex PCR reads with MiXCR. The table lists approximately 610,000 distinct CDR3 sequences, roughly 15% of them singletons. Source material: blood. The origin of the receptors is a woman aged 40 to 49 with Graves' ophthalmopathy.

This clonotype was seen repeatedly, ten times or more. The rearrangement uses TRBV28 and TRBJ2-7, with TRBD2 matching 8 bases. Germline CDR1 reads MDHEN; CDR2 reads SYDVKM. CDR3 size: 15 residues. With V trimmed by 4 bases and J by 3 bases, 8 bases remained unmatched. CDR3 region: CASSSGGESIYEQYF. Here the CDR3 DNA reads TGTGCCAGCAGTTCGGGGGGGGAGTCAATCTACGAGCAGTACTTC.

This clonotype showed up many times. The J gene is TRBJ1-3, the V gene TRBV6-1; the match to TRBD1 covers 9 bases. The V segment lost 6 bases and the J segment 5 bases; nucleotides outside the gene matches: 5. In germline, CDR1 is MNHNS, CDR2 SASEGT. The CDR3 sequence is 14 residues long. The CDR3 DNA reads as TGTGCCAGCAGGAAGGGACAGGGTCGAAACACCATATATTTT. Its protein is CASRKGQGRNTIYF.

This clonotype was counted many times. The V call is TRBV19, the J call TRBJ1-1, with 10 bases aligning to TRBD1. In germline, CDR1 is LNHDA, CDR2 SQIVND (reference sequence). The CDR3 is 15 amino acids. After removal of 3 bases from V and 3 bases from J, the junction contained 4 bases not matched to a gene. This CDR3 is CASSMGGTGDTEAFF. CDR3 coding DNA: TGTGCCAGTAGTATGGGGGGGACAGGGGACACTGAAGCTTTCTTT.